One and the same sample provided the 21 T cell receptor beta chains below, sequenced in a study of control samples from healthy donors and cancer patients. Generated by immunoSEQ multiplex PCR, the TCRdb table keeps only in-frame clones and is missing some. Among about 150,000 clones listed, about nine tenths were seen once. Sequenced material: blood. Every receptor here comes from a man younger than 40 in good health.

This sequence joins TRBV7-2 and TRBJ2-7; maybe TRBD2 (6 bases). Germline lookup yields CDR1 SGHTA and CDR2 FQGNSA. This CDR3 region has 15 residues. V lost 5 bases to trimming and J lost 1 base, with 15 bases between them. CDR3: CASSLTSSGSYEQYF. For the CDR3, the DNA is TGTGCCAGCAGCCTTACTAGCTCTGGATCCTACGAGCAGTACTTC.

In its sample, this clone was seen once. This chain joins TRBV11-2 and TRBJ2-2; D call uncertain. CDR3 length: 14 amino acids. V lost 3 bases and J lost 2, with 7 bases in between. CDR1 is SGHAT, CDR2 FQNNGV, per germline. The CDR3 DNA reads TGTGCCAGCAGCTTGCTTGGAAACACCGGGGAGCTGTTTTTT. Translating gives CASSLLGNTGELFF.

The chain couples TRBV27 to TRBJ2-3, with 10 nucleotides matching TRBD2. Germline loops: CDR1 MNHEY, CDR2 SMNVEV (reference sequence). This CDR3 is 16 amino acids long. The ends lost 2 bases at V and 0 bases at J; junction bases unmatched: 2. This chain's CDR3 is CASSLTSGASTDTQYF. CDR3 sequence (DNA): TGTGCCAGCAGTTTAACTAGCGGGGCAAGCACAGATACGCAGTATTTT.

The chain links TRBV7-2 to TRBJ2-5; 7 bases line up with TRBD1. V gave up 6 bases and J gave up 5 bases; unmatched junction bases: 6. Germline V gene sequence: CDR1 SGHTA, CDR2 FQGNSA. The CDR3 has 13 amino acids. The CDR3 is CASSYTGVETQYF. The CDR3 nucleotides are TGTGCCAGCAGTTACACAGGGGTTGAGACCCAGTACTTC.

The chain combines TRBV2 with TRBJ1-1; the D gene is possibly TRBD1 (6 bases). V lost 7 bases and J lost 2, with 11 bases in between. The CDR3 totals 13 residues. The V gene's germline CDR1 is SNHLY and CDR2 FYNNEI. The CDR3 reads CASTRTVNTEAFF. The CDR3 DNA follows: TGTGCCAGCACCCGGACAGTTAACACTGAAGCTTTCTTT.

The chain combines TRBV5-4 with TRBJ2-2, with D possibly being TRBD1 (6 bases). The CDR3 spans 14 residues. Germline CDR1 is SGHNT and CDR2 is YYREEE (reference sequence). The V and J ends lost 4 bases and 6 bases respectively, with 13 bases between them. The CDR3 sequence is CASSTGTGSGELFF. CDR3 in DNA: TGTGCCAGCAGCACCGGTACAGGGTCCGGGGAGCTGTTTTTT.

As regards this clone: The sample contains more than one DNA sequence encoding this CDR3. This chain uses TRBV11-2 with TRBJ1-2, with D hard to call. This CDR3 contains 12 residues. Germline assignment: CDR1 SGHAT and CDR2 FQNNGV. V was cut by 9 bases and J by 11 bases, with 19 bases left in between. DNA of the CDR3: TGTGCCAGTAGCCAACGTAGCAGGCGGTACACCTTC. Amino acid sequence: CASSQRSRRYTF.

On this clone: In the same sample, other DNA sequences code for this CDR3. The V call is TRBV5-4, the J call TRBJ2-7; no reliable D call. Germline CDR1 and CDR2: SGHNT and YYREEE (reference sequence). Trimming stripped 0 bases from V and 0 bases from J, with 7 bases between. This CDR3 contains 14 residues. Here the CDR3 DNA reads TGTGCCAGCAGCTTGGGCGGTTCCTCCTACGAGCAGTACTTC. It translates to CASSLGGSSYEQYF.

The J gene is TRBJ1-5, the V gene TRBV19; D gene uncertain. The CDR3 is 17 amino acids. Deletions cut 5 bases from V and 1 base from J, with 18 bases between. Germline V lookup: CDR1 LNHDA, CDR2 SQIVND (reference sequence). The DNA of the CDR3 is TGTGCCAGTAGTGTCCCCGAGAGACAAGCAAGCAATCAGCCCCAGCATTTT. It specifies CASSVPERQASNQPQHF.

J is TRBJ1-6 and V is TRBV5-8; 7 positions match TRBD1. J gave up 9 bases and V 4 bases, and 13 bases lay outside the gene matches. The CDR3 is made up of 16 amino acids. Germline CDR1 reads SGHTS; CDR2 reads YDEGEE. The CDR3 region is CASSPGQHTGGSPLHF. The CDR3 DNA reads as TGTGCCAGCAGCCCGGGACAGCATACAGGAGGTTCACCCCTCCACTTT.

This clone was seen a few times. This chain links TRBV6-1 with TRBJ1-5; 12 bases fit TRBD1. The CDR3 is 17 amino acids. The junction had 8 bases not matched to a gene; V was cut back by 2 bases and J by 6 bases. Looked up from germline, CDR1 is MNHNS and CDR2 is SASEGT. The CDR3 loop reads CASSEHGTGGVVQPQHF. The CDR3 coding sequence is TGTGCCAGCAGTGAACATGGGACAGGGGGCGTTGTTCAGCCCCAGCATTTT.

V and J are TRBV27 and TRBJ2-3; the match to TRBD2 covers 7 bases. The CDR3 contains 15 residues. V was pared by 7 bases and J by 1 base, with 8 bases of the junction left unmatched. Germline V gene data show CDR1 as MNHEY and CDR2 as SMNVEV (reference sequence). The CDR3 sequence is CASTPNSGRTDTQYF. The CDR3 region has the DNA TGTGCCAGCACCCCTAATAGCGGGCGCACAGATACGCAGTATTTT.

The chain links TRBV7-2 to TRBJ2-7, with 8 nucleotides matching TRBD1. Germline V gene sequence: CDR1 SGHTA, CDR2 FQGNSA. V shed 5 bases and J 4 bases; nucleotides not matched to a gene: 7. The length of the CDR3 is 14 residues. The CDR3 DNA is TGTGCCAGCAGCGAGGACAGGGTAGGATACGAGCAGTACTTC. Translated: CASSEDRVGYEQYF.

The chain links TRBV7-2 to TRBJ2-1; D call uncertain. V lost 0 bases and J 5 bases, leaving 5 bases between the germline ends. CDR1 and CDR2 (germline): SGHTA, FQGNSA. This CDR3 contains 13 residues. The DNA of the CDR3 is TGTGCCAGCAGCTTAGCCCGGGACAATGAGCAGTTCTTC. It translates to CASSLARDNEQFF.

The J gene is TRBJ2-1, the V gene TRBV27, with TRBD2 matching over 12 bases. Per the germline V gene, CDR1 is MNHEY and CDR2 is SMNVEV (reference sequence). The length of the CDR3 is 15 residues. The ends lost 4 bases at V and 4 bases at J; junction bases unmatched: 2. The CDR3 region has the DNA TGTGCCAGCAGTTCACTAGCGGGGGGATACAATGAGCAGTTCTTC. Translated, it gives CASSSLAGGYNEQFF.

J is TRBJ2-7 and V is TRBV27, with 10 bases matching TRBD1. CDR1 and CDR2 from the germline V gene are MNHEY and SMNVEV (reference sequence). V lost 4 bases and J lost 6; bases outside the gene matches: 0. The length of the CDR3 is 12 residues. CDR3 region: CASSWTGGEQYF. Written as DNA, the CDR3 is TGTGCCAGCAGTTGGACAGGGGGCGAGCAGTACTTC.

The chain links TRBV10-1 to TRBJ1-2, with 11 bases matching TRBD1. Per the germline V gene, CDR1 is WNHNN and CDR2 is SYGVQD (reference sequence). V trimming: 2 bases; J trimming: 3 bases; junction bases outside the gene matches: 8. The length of the CDR3 is 17 residues. The CDR3 loop is CASSEGGTGGSDYGYTF. As DNA, the CDR3 is TGCGCCAGCAGTGAGGGGGGGACAGGGGGGTCTGACTATGGCTACACCTTC.

The chain has TRBV5-1 and TRBJ2-1, with unresolved D. The CDR3 has 13 amino acids. Trimming stripped 4 bases from V and 10 bases from J, with 15 bases between. Per germline, CDR1 SGHRS and CDR2 YFSETQ. Written as DNA, the CDR3 is TGCGCCAGCAGCCCCGGGCTCCTCGGGGAGCAGTTCTTC. This sequence encodes CASSPGLLGEQFF.

Only a few counts were recorded for this clone. In nucleotides, the CDR3 is TGTGCCAGCAGCTTAGCCCCGACGCAGGGCTACTACGAGCAGTACTTC. Its translation is CASSLAPTQGYYEQYF. The chain combines TRBV11-1 with TRBJ2-7, with D possibly being TRBD1 (5 bases). The CDR3 length is 16 residues. The V end lost 0 bases, the J end lost 3 bases, and 15 bases lay between the germline ends. Germline V lookup: CDR1 SGHAT, CDR2 FQDESV (reference sequence).

In the case of this clone: The junction departs from the called germline gene at one end, perhaps through a read error. The chain uses TRBV19 and TRBJ1-1, with D possibly being TRBD1 (6 bases). From germline, CDR1 is LNHDA and CDR2 SQIVND (reference sequence). This CDR3 region has 12 residues. The CDR3: CASSTGLGSAFF. In nucleotides, the CDR3 is TGTGCCAGCAGTACAGGGTTGGGATCGGCTTTCTTT. Based on the CDR3 plus reference TRBV19 and TRBJ1-1, the full variable domain is DGGITQSPKYLFRKEGQNVTLSCEQNLNHDAMYWYRQDPGQGLRLIYYSQIVNDFQKGDIAEGYSVSREKKESFPLTVTSAQKNPTAFYLCASSTGLGSAFFGQGTRLTVV.

This clone has a single count. The chain recombines TRBV14 with TRBJ2-7; D unclear. The V gene's germline CDR1 is SGHDN and CDR2 FVKESK. The CDR3 has 12 residues. V was cut by 3 bases and J by 4 bases, with 7 bases left in between. Here the CDR3 reads CASSQGRYEQYF. Written as DNA, the CDR3 is TGTGCCAGCAGCCAGGGTCGTTACGAGCAGTACTTC. The complete variable domain, with remaining parts taken from reference TRBV14 and TRBJ2-7, reads EAGVTQFPSHSVIEKGQTVTLRCDPISGHDNLYWYRRVMGKEIKFLLHFVKESKQDESGMPNNRFLAERTGGTYSTLKVQPAELEDSGVYFCASSQGRYEQYFGPGTRLTVT.